This T cell receptor (beta chain) was identified in a study of CD8 T cells in ankylosing spondylitis. Notes on the study in general: A TCR beta motif of 8 or 9 highly homologous variants appeared characteristic of ankylosing spondylitis blood. Before this, some motif variants had been reported in reactive arthritis synovial fluid and blood.

This CDR3 region has 15 residues. V shed 6 bases and J shed 2 bases, with 17 bases lying between them. TCRdb processed the 5' RACE reads anew with MiXCR; each CDR3 protein has one entry. The data show a few hundred thousand distinct CDR3 sequences, with more than 20% seen just once and 3% to 4% held by the top ten. This clonotype was recorded a few times. As yet, its antigen is unknown. The specimen was blood, either unsorted or a sorted T cell fraction (not recorded which). The chain uses TRBV12-3 or TRBV12-4 and TRBJ2-7, with a possible D match to TRBD2 (6 bases). The receptor's source is a female donor with ankylosing spondylitis or in good health (not recorded which). The CDR3 reads CASRASGTVTYEQYF. The CDR3 DNA reads TGTGCCAGCAGAGCCTCCGGGACTGTAACCTACGAGCAGTACTTC.